These T cell receptor beta chains were read from a single sample in a study of beta chain features in type 1 diabetes. Measured with immunoSEQ multiplex PCR; TCRdb has only the in-frame clones, and not every one. Altogether 900,000 or so clones are present, roughly 16% being singletons, with the ten largest covering about 0.02%. Sequenced sample: naive CD4+ T cells from blood. The receptor set was obtained from a woman aged 18-35 years in good health. Each CDR3 is given with its conserved first and last residue. Each record gives: CDR3 protein, CDR3 DNA, D gene, V gene, clone size, J gene. The D gene is left open where the match is weak. Clone sizes are given selectively: once, few, many, or a class where the clone is expanded.

CDR3 protein: CASSPRNSGNTIYF
CDR3 DNA: TGTGCCAGCAGCCCAAGAAACTCTGGAAACACCATATATTTT
D gene: .
V gene: TRBV6-6
clone size: .
J gene: TRBJ1-3

CDR3 protein: CASKQMAGGSLASNEQFF
CDR3 DNA: TGTGCCAGCAAGCAAATGGCTGGGGGGAGTCTAGCGTCCAATGAGCAGTTCTTC
D gene: .
V gene: TRBV27
clone size: few
J gene: TRBJ2-1

CDR3 protein: CASRTGGFAGYGYTF
CDR3 DNA: TGTGCCAGTAGGACAGGGGGTTTTGCTGGCTATGGCTACACCTTC
D gene: TRBD1
V gene: TRBV19
clone size: few
J gene: TRBJ1-2

CDR3 protein: CASSLLGTGELFF
CDR3 DNA: TGTGCCAGCAGTTTATTGGGGACCGGGGAGCTGTTTTTT
D gene: .
V gene: TRBV28
clone size: few
J gene: TRBJ2-2

CDR3 protein: CASRGGSVETQYF
CDR3 DNA: TGTGCCAGCAGGGGGGGGTCGGTGGAGACCCAGTACTTC
D gene: TRBD2
V gene: TRBV25-1
clone size: few
J gene: TRBJ2-5

CDR3 protein: CASSLVVRGGQPQHF
CDR3 DNA: TGTGCTAGCAGCTTAGTAGTCCGCGGCGGTCAGCCCCAGCATTTT
D gene: .
V gene: TRBV7-7
clone size: .
J gene: TRBJ1-5

CDR3 protein: CASSEAYNEQFF
CDR3 DNA: TGTGCCAGCAGTGAAGCTTACAATGAGCAGTTCTTC
D gene: .
V gene: TRBV2
clone size: few
J gene: TRBJ2-1

CDR3 protein: CASSSKTGSYNEQFF
CDR3 DNA: TGTGCCAGCAGTTCAAAGACAGGTTCCTACAATGAGCAGTTCTTC
D gene: .
V gene: TRBV28
clone size: few
J gene: TRBJ2-1

CDR3 protein: CASSPVQETQYF
CDR3 DNA: TGTGCCAGCAGCCCGGTCCAAGAGACCCAGTACTTC
D gene: .
V gene: TRBV7-6
clone size: few
J gene: TRBJ2-5

CDR3 protein: CASRRQFQETQYF
CDR3 DNA: TGTGCCAGCAGGCGACAGTTCCAAGAGACCCAGTACTTC
D gene: .
V gene: TRBV11-2
clone size: few
J gene: TRBJ2-5

CDR3 protein: CASSPSRGRFVETQYF
CDR3 DNA: TGTGCCAGTAGTCCTAGCAGGGGGCGCTTTGTGGAGACCCAGTACTTC
D gene: TRBD1
V gene: TRBV19
clone size: .
J gene: TRBJ2-5

CDR3 protein: CASTETGLRDTQYF
CDR3 DNA: TGTGCCAGCACAGAGACAGGGTTAAGAGATACGCAGTATTTT
D gene: TRBD1
V gene: TRBV5-6
clone size: few
J gene: TRBJ2-3

CDR3 protein: CASSTTTSGSYEQYF
CDR3 DNA: TGTGCCAGCAGTACTACGACTAGCGGGAGCTACGAGCAGTACTTC
D gene: TRBD2
V gene: TRBV28
clone size: few
J gene: TRBJ2-7

CDR3 protein: CASSFAGAGSNQPQHF
CDR3 DNA: TGTGCCAGCAGTTTCGCCGGGGCGGGAAGCAATCAGCCCCAGCATTTT
D gene: .
V gene: TRBV28
clone size: .
J gene: TRBJ1-5

CDR3 protein: CASSASGTLTGELFF
CDR3 DNA: TGTGCCAGCAGCGCCTCCGGGACACTTACCGGGGAGCTGTTTTTT
D gene: .
V gene: TRBV5-8
clone size: .
J gene: TRBJ2-2

CDR3 protein: CASSQTGSTDTQYF
CDR3 DNA: TGTGCCAGCAGCCAAACAGGGAGCACAGATACGCAGTATTTT
D gene: .
V gene: TRBV6-1
clone size: few
J gene: TRBJ2-3

CDR3 protein: CASSPGLAGSNEQFF
CDR3 DNA: TGTGCCAGCAGCCCCGGACTAGCGGGATCGAATGAGCAGTTCTTC
D gene: TRBD2
V gene: TRBV7-3
clone size: few
J gene: TRBJ2-1

CDR3 protein: CASSFEGHRVAEAFF
CDR3 DNA: TGTGCCAGCAGCTTCGAGGGACACAGGGTCGCTGAAGCTTTCTTT
D gene: .
V gene: TRBV7-2
clone size: .
J gene: TRBJ1-1

CDR3 protein: CASSSPGQSYEQYF
CDR3 DNA: TGTGCCAGCAGCTCCCCGGGGCAGTCCTACGAGCAGTACTTC
D gene: .
V gene: TRBV7-9
clone size: few
J gene: TRBJ2-7

CDR3 protein: CASSPMRPDRSEQYF
CDR3 DNA: TGTGCCAGCTCACCGATGAGGCCTGACAGGTCCGAGCAGTACTTC
D gene: .
V gene: TRBV18
clone size: .
J gene: TRBJ2-7

CDR3 protein: CASSQVSLASSYEQYF
CDR3 DNA: TGTGCCAGCAGCCAAGTAAGCCTAGCGAGCTCCTACGAGCAGTACTTC
D gene: .
V gene: TRBV4-2
clone size: .
J gene: TRBJ2-7

CDR3 protein: CASSSTVTSNQPQHF
CDR3 DNA: TGTGCCAGCAGCTCCACCGTAACGAGCAATCAGCCCCAGCATTTT
D gene: .
V gene: TRBV5-6
clone size: few
J gene: TRBJ1-5

CDR3 protein: CASSRPRSGTTNTGELFF
CDR3 DNA: TGCGCCAGCAGCCGACCCCGGTCCGGGACGACGAACACCGGGGAGCTGTTTTTT
D gene: .
V gene: TRBV4-1
clone size: .
J gene: TRBJ2-2

CDR3 protein: CASSPPRGRNTGELFF
CDR3 DNA: TGTGCCAGCAGCCCCCCCCGGGGGAGGAACACCGGGGAGCTGTTTTTT
D gene: .
V gene: TRBV7-2
clone size: few
J gene: TRBJ2-2

CDR3 protein: CAGSVGQGTDEQYF
CDR3 DNA: TGCGCCGGCAGCGTCGGACAGGGGACCGACGAGCAGTACTTC
D gene: TRBD1
V gene: TRBV5-1
clone size: .
J gene: TRBJ2-7

CDR3 protein: CASSPRTSGSSWKETQYF
CDR3 DNA: TGTGCCAGCTCACCACGGACTAGCGGGTCTAGCTGGAAAGAGACCCAGTACTTC
D gene: TRBD2
V gene: TRBV18
clone size: .
J gene: TRBJ2-5

CDR3 protein: CASSWGQQETQYF
CDR3 DNA: TGTGCCAGCTCTTGGGGCCAACAAGAGACCCAGTACTTC
D gene: .
V gene: TRBV28
clone size: .
J gene: TRBJ2-5

CDR3 protein: CSILSRGNGNEQYF
CDR3 DNA: TGCAGCATACTCAGCAGGGGGAATGGGAACGAGCAGTACTTC
D gene: TRBD1
V gene: TRBV29-1
clone size: few
J gene: TRBJ2-7

CDR3 protein: CASSYWENTGELFF
CDR3 DNA: TGTGCCAGCAGTTACTGGGAAAACACCGGGGAGCTGTTTTTT
D gene: .
V gene: TRBV6-5
clone size: .
J gene: TRBJ2-2

CDR3 protein: CASSRTTGVANTEAFF
CDR3 DNA: TGTGCCAGCAGCCGAACCACAGGGGTAGCGAACACTGAAGCTTTCTTT
D gene: TRBD1
V gene: TRBV2
clone size: .
J gene: TRBJ1-1

CDR3 protein: CASSPRVSSSSYEQYF
CDR3 DNA: TGTGCCAGCAGCCCGAGAGTGAGCAGTAGCTCCTACGAGCAGTACTTC
D gene: .
V gene: TRBV7-9
clone size: .
J gene: TRBJ2-7

CDR3 protein: CASSYLGPKNSPLHF
CDR3 DNA: TGTGCCAGCAGTTACTTGGGACCGAAAAATTCACCCCTCCACTTT
D gene: .
V gene: TRBV6-5
clone size: .
J gene: TRBJ1-6

CDR3 protein: CASSLGLSNEQFF
CDR3 DNA: TGTGCCAGCAGCTTAGGGCTATCCAATGAGCAGTTCTTC
D gene: .
V gene: TRBV7-9
clone size: few
J gene: TRBJ2-1

CDR3 protein: CAITEQDRYGYTF
CDR3 DNA: TGTGCCATCACTGAACAGGATCGCTATGGCTACACCTTC
D gene: .
V gene: TRBV10-3
clone size: .
J gene: TRBJ1-2

CDR3 protein: CASSQGSSGGVYNEQFF
CDR3 DNA: TGCGCCAGCAGCCAAGGTTCTAGCGGGGGCGTCTACAATGAGCAGTTCTTC
D gene: TRBD2
V gene: TRBV4-3
clone size: few
J gene: TRBJ2-1

CDR3 protein: CASSLVQVNQPQHF
CDR3 DNA: TGTGCCAGCAGCTTAGTACAGGTTAATCAGCCCCAGCATTTT
D gene: .
V gene: TRBV7-8
clone size: .
J gene: TRBJ1-5

CDR3 protein: CASSPGAGGWSNQPQHF
CDR3 DNA: TGTGCCAGCTCACCAGGGGCAGGGGGTTGGAGCAATCAGCCCCAGCATTTT
D gene: TRBD1
V gene: TRBV18
clone size: .
J gene: TRBJ1-5

CDR3 protein: CASSQEAGMYEQYF
CDR3 DNA: TGCGCCAGCAGCCAAGAGGCCGGTATGTACGAGCAGTACTTC
D gene: .
V gene: TRBV4-3
clone size: .
J gene: TRBJ2-7

CDR3 protein: CASSLSWDRGLGKQYF
CDR3 DNA: TGTGCCAGCAGTTTATCGTGGGACAGGGGGCTGGGGAAGCAGTACTTC
D gene: TRBD1
V gene: TRBV27
clone size: once
J gene: TRBJ2-7

CDR3 protein: CASSLDLSGANVLTF
CDR3 DNA: TGTGCCAGCAGCTTAGACCTCTCTGGGGCCAACGTCCTGACTTTC
D gene: .
V gene: TRBV7-8
clone size: .
J gene: TRBJ2-6

CDR3 protein: CASSITDTSQYF
CDR3 DNA: TGTGCCAGCAGCATAACGGACACCTCGCAGTATTTT
D gene: .
V gene: TRBV7-6
clone size: .
J gene: TRBJ2-3

CDR3 protein: CASSYQGLPSEEQYF
CDR3 DNA: TGTGCCAGCAGTTACCAGGGCTTGCCTTCTGAGGAGCAGTACTTC
D gene: .
V gene: TRBV6-5
clone size: .
J gene: TRBJ2-7

CDR3 protein: CASSWGQARETQYF
CDR3 DNA: TGTGCCAGCAGCTGGGGACAGGCACGGGAGACCCAGTACTTC
D gene: TRBD1
V gene: TRBV5-4
clone size: .
J gene: TRBJ2-5

CDR3 protein: CASSFVRGGEQYF
CDR3 DNA: TGTGCCAGCAGTTTTGTCAGGGGCGGCGAGCAGTACTTC
D gene: .
V gene: TRBV27
clone size: few
J gene: TRBJ2-7

CDR3 protein: CASSLDRGLVWKLFF
CDR3 DNA: TGCGCCAGCAGCTTGGACAGGGGGCTGGTTTGGAAACTGTTTTTT
D gene: TRBD1
V gene: TRBV5-1
clone size: .
J gene: TRBJ1-4

CDR3 protein: CASSFSGAYNEQFF
CDR3 DNA: TGTGCCAGCAGCTTTAGCGGGGCCTACAATGAGCAGTTCTTC
D gene: TRBD2
V gene: TRBV7-2
clone size: .
J gene: TRBJ2-1

CDR3 protein: CASSYSTSGINEQYF
CDR3 DNA: TGTGCCAGCAGTTACTCGACTAGCGGGATCAACGAGCAGTACTTC
D gene: TRBD2
V gene: TRBV6-6
clone size: few
J gene: TRBJ2-7

CDR3 protein: CASSSRTGYSYEQYF
CDR3 DNA: TGTGCCAGCAGCTCTCGGACCGGTTATTCCTACGAGCAGTACTTC
D gene: .
V gene: TRBV5-6
clone size: .
J gene: TRBJ2-7

CDR3 protein: CATSRDWQGRQYF
CDR3 DNA: TGTGCCACCAGCAGAGATTGGCAGGGAAGGCAGTATTTT
D gene: .
V gene: TRBV15
clone size: .
J gene: TRBJ2-3

CDR3 protein: CASSQEVAGPLSYEQYF
CDR3 DNA: TGTGCCAGCAGCCAAGAGGTTGCGGGACCCCTCTCCTACGAGCAGTACTTC
D gene: .
V gene: TRBV4-2
clone size: few
J gene: TRBJ2-7

CDR3 protein: CASKIQGADTQYF
CDR3 DNA: TGTGCCAGCAAAATACAGGGGGCAGATACGCAGTATTTT
D gene: TRBD1
V gene: TRBV6-6
clone size: few
J gene: TRBJ2-3